This TCR beta chain was sequenced during a study of blood T cells in healthy people across ages. In its sample, this clonotype was seen a few times. The junction does not match germline at one end; this may be a read error. The CDR3 consists of 13 residues. Germline V gene data show CDR1 as SGHTA and CDR2 as FQGNSA. Primed by a sample-barcoded 5' primer and a J-beta primer mix, a second PCR proceeded for about 7 to 12 cycles. TCRdb itself ran the 5' RACE reads through MiXCR, one entry per CDR3 protein. The data contain some 1.5 million distinct CDR3 sequences, 28% of them singletons. V and J are TRBV7-2 and TRBJ2-7, with unresolved D. This TCR was recovered from a woman aged 30 to 39 in good health. The sequenced sample was blood. The CDR3 bases are TGTGTCAGCAGCCTACAGTACTCCTACGAGCAGTACTTC. Translated, it gives CVSSLQYSYEQYF.